The sequence of this TCR beta chain was determined in a study of early T cells in non-severe SARS-CoV-2 infection. Via MiXCR, TCRdb re-called the 5' RACE reads, giving one row per CDR3 protein. In the table there are tens of thousands of distinct CDR3 sequences, approximately 13% of which are singletons. The sequenced sample was whole blood. The TCR comes from an adult who was a healthcare worker with PCR-confirmed SARS-CoV-2 infection or an uninfected control (not recorded which).

Written as DNA, the CDR3 is TGTGCCAGCAGCTTAGCGGGACAGGGGGGTAAAGAGACCCAGTACTTC. It yields the protein CASSLAGQGGKETQYF. The V gene is TRBV7-2, the J gene TRBJ2-5; 11 nucleotides agree with TRBD1. CDR3 length: 16 amino acids. J was trimmed by 3 bases and V by 0 bases; bases with no gene match: 3. The germline V gene has CDR1 SGHTA and CDR2 FQGNSA.